The 10 T cell receptor beta chains below were found in one sample sequenced in a study of Graves' ophthalmopathy and Graves' hyperthyroidism. RNA transcripts yielded amplified TCR beta CDR3 regions. RT-PCR was first run with HTBI primers, then multiplex PCR in a second round. One entry per CDR3 protein, called by TCRdb with MiXCR from the multiplex PCR reads. The sample has approximately 1.2 million distinct CDR3 sequences, about 38% seen once. The specimen was peripheral blood or thyroid tissue (not recorded which). Every receptor here comes from an adult man with Graves' hyperthyroidism.

V is TRBV20-1 and J is TRBJ1-5; D gene unclear. CDR1 is DFQATT, CDR2 SNEGSKA, per germline (reference sequence). The CDR3 has 14 residues. The CDR3 protein is CSTKQPASNQPQHF. In DNA, the CDR3 is TGCAGCACCAAACAGCCGGCTAGCAATCAGCCCCAGCATTTT.

The chain has TRBV7-6 and TRBJ2-7, with 8 bases matching TRBD2. Germline values: CDR1 SGHVS, CDR2 FNYEAQ. CDR3 size: 17 residues. Germline trimming cut 5 bases from V and 3 bases from J; bases unmatched to any gene: 15. The CDR3 nucleotides are TGTGCCAGCAGCCCCCCTAGGGGTCGAGCGGGAGTCTACGAGCAGTACTTC. Protein: CASSPPRGRAGVYEQYF.

About this clonotype itself: This clone may be a read error of a much larger clone one base away. The rearrangement links TRBV7-2 to TRBJ2-5; weak D call: TRBD2 (6 bases). The CDR3 length is 15 residues. Germline-derived CDR1 and CDR2 are SGHTA and FQGNSA. Written as DNA, the CDR3 is TGTGCCAGCAGTTTAGGGCGGGGCTTAGGAAAGACCCAGTACTTC. Translated: CASSLGRGLGKTQYF.

The V call is TRBV7-8, the J call TRBJ1-6; D is undetermined. The V end lost 6 bases, the J end lost 9 bases, and 15 bases lay between the germline ends. CDR3 length: 14 amino acids. The germline V gene encodes CDR1 SGHVS and CDR2 FQNEAQ. CDR3 residues: CASSLGVGISPLHF. The CDR3 DNA reads TGTGCCAGCAGTCTCGGCGTGGGGATTTCACCCCTCCACTTT.

CDR3 sequence reads: CAISVGPTGEETQYF. DNA for the CDR3: TGTGCCATCAGTGTGGGACCGACAGGGGAGGAGACCCAGTACTTC. The chain uses TRBV10-3 and TRBJ2-5, with 8 bases lining up with TRBD1. Germline CDR1 ENHRY, CDR2 SYGVKD. V shed 4 bases and J 5 bases; nucleotides not matched to a gene: 9. The CDR3 has 15 amino acids.

The chain is built from TRBV7-9 and TRBJ2-5; perhaps TRBD2 as D (6 bases). The length of the CDR3 is 15 residues. Trimming removed 4 bases at V and 3 bases at J, with 15 bases between. The V gene's germline CDR1 is SEHNR and CDR2 FQNEAQ (reference sequence). CDR3 sequence (DNA): TGTGCCAGCAGCTGGGCCCGCGGAGGGAAAGAGACCCAGTACTTC. This sequence encodes CASSWARGGKETQYF.

This clonotype was found many times. The chain has TRBV29-1 and TRBJ1-1; D gene uncertain. Between the trimmed V and J ends, which lost 4 bases and 5 bases, there was a span of 8 bases. CDR1 and CDR2 from the germline V gene are SQVTM and ANQGSEA. CDR3 length: 11 amino acids. This chain's CDR3 is CSVVLGTEAFF. The CDR3 DNA reads TGCAGCGTTGTATTGGGGACTGAAGCTTTCTTT.

The V and J genes are TRBV5-1 and TRBJ1-6; no clear D gene. Trimming removed 6 bases from V and 4 bases from J, with 8 bases in between. There are 13 residues in the CDR3. The germline CDR1 and CDR2 sequences are SGHRS and YFSETQ. CDR3 DNA sequence: TGCGCCAGCACTGTGGATTATAATTCACCCCTCCACTTT. It translates to CASTVDYNSPLHF.

The chain is built from TRBV6-5 and TRBJ2-7, with 8 bases aligning to TRBD1. V shed 7 bases, J shed 3 bases, and the junction held 11 bases outside the gene matches. The CDR3 covers 15 residues. CDR1 and CDR2 from the germline V gene are MNHEY and SVGAGI. CDR3 amino acids: CASTKSGTGGYEQYF. CDR3 nucleotide sequence: TGTGCCAGCACTAAGTCCGGGACAGGAGGCTACGAGCAGTACTTC.

The chain links TRBV25-1 to TRBJ2-5; perhaps TRBD2 as D (5 bases). Trimming left V 4 bases short and J 5 bases short, with 20 bases between. The CDR3 spans 16 residues. CDR1 and CDR2 (germline): MGHDK, SYGVNS. CDR3 coding DNA: TGTGCCAGCAGTGCAGTAGGCGGGCCCACCGCGGAGACCCAGTACTTC. Protein sequence: CASSAVGGPTAETQYF.